This is a list of T cell receptor beta chains from one sample in a study of T cells in Graves' hyperthyroidism and ophthalmopathy. TCRdb passed the multiplex PCR reads through MiXCR, listing each CDR3 protein once. The sample comprises about 540,000 distinct CDR3 sequences, around 46% of which are singletons, and around 7.7% rests with the top ten. The sequencing input was peripheral blood or thyroid tissue (not recorded which). These receptors were obtained from a woman in her late teens or twenties with Graves' hyperthyroidism. Both conserved end residues are part of each CDR3. The order of the fields is D gene, J gene, V gene, clone size, CDR3 protein, CDR3 DNA. A D gene is named only where the DNA matches it firmly. Size values are once, few and many counts, or a class for expanded clones, and some rows have none.

TRBD2 | TRBJ2-7 | TRBV7-8 | . | CASSLGLAYTYEQYF | TGTGCCAGCAGTTTGGGACTAGCGTATACCTACGAGCAGTACTTC
. | TRBJ1-1 | TRBV2 | . | CASSEALGLAGWNTEAFF | TGTGCCAGCAGTGAAGCGCTAGGACTAGCGGGATGGAACACTGAAGCTTTCTTT
. | TRBJ2-2 | TRBV19 | once | CASLGVRELFF | TGTGCCAGCCTTGGGGTTCGGGAGCTGTTTTTT
. | TRBJ1-5 | TRBV20-1 | . | CSAYRASWGHF | TGCAGTGCCTACAGGGCCTCCTGGGGGCATTTT
. | TRBJ1-2 | TRBV12-3/TRBV12-4 | . | CASRPTIGRSYGYTF | TGTGCCAGCAGGCCTACGATAGGCAGGAGCTATGGCTACACCTTC
. | TRBJ2-7 | TRBV15 | . | CATSRLPGRRDEQYF | TGTGCCACCAGCAGATTGCCGGGACGCCGGGACGAGCAGTACTTC
. | TRBJ2-7 | TRBV11-2 | many | CASSLGGSSYYEQYF | TGTGCCAGCAGCTTAGGGGGTTCATCCTACTACGAGCAGTACTTC
TRBD1 | TRBJ1-4 | TRBV6-5 | many | CASSKTGGGEKLFF | TGTGCCAGCAGCAAGACAGGGGGCGGTGAAAAACTGTTTTTT
. | TRBJ1-1 | TRBV2 | . | CASRAGTATEAFF | TGTGCCAGCAGAGCCGGGACGGCCACTGAAGCTTTCTTT
. | TRBJ1-6 | TRBV19 | many | CASKHSFYNSPLHF | TGTGCCAGTAAACACAGCTTCTATAATTCACCCCTCCACTTT
. | TRBJ2-5 | TRBV10-3 | . | CAIRPGEETQYF | TGTGCCATCAGGCCGGGAGAAGAGACCCAGTACTTC
. | TRBJ1-2 | TRBV30 | . | CAWNLDGANYGYTF | TGTGCCTGGAACTTGGACGGAGCTAACTATGGCTACACCTTC
. | TRBJ1-2 | TRBV7-9 | . | CASPWTANYGYTF | TGTGCCAGCCCCTGGACAGCTAACTATGGCTACACCTTC
TRBD1 | TRBJ1-5 | TRBV29-1 | few | CSVEGHRQGGQPQHF | TGCAGCGTTGAGGGTCATCGCCAGGGGGGGCAGCCCCAGCATTTT
. | TRBJ1-2 | TRBV24-1 | . | CATSDGTGTRAYTF | TGTGCCACCAGTGATGGAACCGGGACTAGGGCCTACACCTTC
TRBD1 | TRBJ2-7 | TRBV7-6 | . | CASGLTGGEQYF | TGCGCCAGCGGCTTAACAGGGGGAGAGCAGTACTTC
TRBD1 | TRBJ1-5 | TRBV29-1 | . | CSTTGGADNQPQHF | TGCAGCACTACAGGGGGCGCAGACAATCAGCCCCAGCATTTT
TRBD1 | TRBJ2-3 | TRBV19 | many | CASSSRQGADTQYF | TGTGCCAGTAGTAGCCGACAGGGGGCCGATACGCAGTATTTT
TRBD2 | TRBJ2-2 | TRBV2 | many | CASSVGRAGELFF | TGTGCCAGCAGTGTTGGGAGGGCCGGGGAGCTGTTTTTT
. | TRBJ2-7 | TRBV5-1 | many | CASSLEQGSSYEQYF | TGCGCCAGCAGCTTGGAGCAGGGGTCATCCTACGAGCAGTACTTC
. | TRBJ2-2 | TRBV6-5 | few | CASSSVAFSLF | TGTGCCAGCAGTTCGGTGGCCTTCTCTCTTTTT
. | TRBJ1-5 | TRBV9 | . | CAKTPGGNSNQPQHF | TGTGCTAAGACGCCGGGCGGGAATAGCAATCAGCCCCAGCATTTT
TRBD2 | TRBJ2-2 | TRBV20-1 | many | CSATPSGTGGELFF | TGCAGTGCAACACCTAGCGGGACGGGCGGGGAGCTGTTTTTT
TRBD1 | TRBJ1-5 | TRBV19 | many | CASSTGTGGGGNQPQHF | TGTGCCAGTAGTACCGGGACAGGTGGAGGGGGCAATCAGCCCCAGCATTTT
. | TRBJ2-1 | TRBV7-9 | . | CASSPQGRYNEQFF | TGTGCCAGCAGCCCCCAGGGGAGATACAATGAGCAGTTCTTC
. | TRBJ2-7 | TRBV19 | few | CASSLVGAQGYEQYF | TGTGCCAGTAGTTTAGTAGGGGCGCAGGGCTACGAGCAGTACTTC
. | TRBJ1-1 | TRBV7-9 | many | CASSLDPGTNTEAFF | TGTGCCAGCAGCTTAGACCCCGGGACGAACACTGAAGCTTTCTTT
. | TRBJ1-1 | TRBV7-9 | many | CASSLVVDRNTEAFF | TGTGCCAGCAGCTTAGTCGTGGACAGGAACACTGAAGCTTTCTTT
. | TRBJ2-7 | TRBV20-1 | . | CSPPSDEQYF | TGCAGCCCGCCTAGCGACGAGCAGTACTTC
. | TRBJ2-1 | TRBV20-1 | few | CSAQPEIDEQFF | TGCAGTGCCCAACCGGAGATCGATGAGCAGTTCTTC
. | TRBJ2-1 | TRBV7-9 | . | CASTPEGASTSGTYNEQFF | TGTGCCAGCACCCCGGAGGGGGCGAGCACTAGCGGAACCTACAATGAGCAGTTCTTC
. | TRBJ1-2 | TRBV7-3 | . | CASSPAGRGCTF | TGTGCCAGCAGCCCTGCCGGGAGGGGCTGCACCTTC